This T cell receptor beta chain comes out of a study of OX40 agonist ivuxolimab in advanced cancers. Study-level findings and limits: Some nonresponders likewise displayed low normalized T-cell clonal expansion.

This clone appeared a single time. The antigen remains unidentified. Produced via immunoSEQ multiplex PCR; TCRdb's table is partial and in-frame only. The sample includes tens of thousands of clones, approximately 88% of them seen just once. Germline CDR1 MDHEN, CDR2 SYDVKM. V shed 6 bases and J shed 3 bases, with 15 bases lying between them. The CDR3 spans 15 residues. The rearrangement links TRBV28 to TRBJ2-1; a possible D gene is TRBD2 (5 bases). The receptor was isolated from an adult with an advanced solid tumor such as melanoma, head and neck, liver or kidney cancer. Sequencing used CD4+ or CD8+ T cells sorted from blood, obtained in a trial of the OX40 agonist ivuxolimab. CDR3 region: CASRLEEIRYNEQFF. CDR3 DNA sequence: TGTGCCAGCAGACTGGAGGAGATTCGCTACAATGAGCAGTTCTTC. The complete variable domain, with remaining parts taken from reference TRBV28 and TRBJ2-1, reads DVKVTQSSRYLVKRTGEKVFLECVQDMDHENMFWYRQDPGLGLRLIYFSYDVKMKEKGDIPEGYSVSREKKERFSLILESASTNQTSMYLCASRLEEIRYNEQFFGPGTRLTVL.